Sequencing of this T cell receptor (beta chain) was carried out in a study of blood T cell repertoires in COVID-19. On the study more broadly: Italy, Spain and the United States were the sources of the convalescent and acute COVID-19 samples. T cells, B-cell-depleted T cells, or PBMCs provided the cDNA or gDNA that served as material.

As processed by the authors: The assay estimated nucleated cells by amplifying reference gene primers. The table came from immunoSEQ multiplex PCR; TCRdb's copy has only in-frame clones and leaves some out. D and trimming were read from the DNA, whereas the V and J calls and clone size are those reported in that table. The profile shows approximately 300,000 clones, over 70% of them singletons. The CDR3 has 16 residues. Germline CDR1 reads SGHVS; CDR2 reads FNYEAQ. Trimming removed 5 bases from V and 1 base from J; junction bases left unmatched: 6. The J gene is TRBJ2-2, the V gene TRBV7-6, with 8 nucleotides matching TRBD2. Sequencing input: peripheral blood. The receptor's source is a woman aged 50 to 60 with acute or convalescent COVID-19. CDR3 nucleotides: TGTGCCAGCAGCCTAGAAGCGGGAGTGAACACCGGGGAGCTGTTTTTT. Encoded protein: CASSLEAGVNTGELFF. The full variable domain, its missing parts supplied by reference TRBV7-6 and TRBJ2-2, is GAGVSQSPRYKVTKRGQDVALRCDPISGHVSLYWYRQALGQGPEFLTYFNYEAQQDKSGLPNDRFSAERPEGSISTLTIQRTEQRDSAMYRCASSLEAGVNTGELFFGEGSRLTVL.